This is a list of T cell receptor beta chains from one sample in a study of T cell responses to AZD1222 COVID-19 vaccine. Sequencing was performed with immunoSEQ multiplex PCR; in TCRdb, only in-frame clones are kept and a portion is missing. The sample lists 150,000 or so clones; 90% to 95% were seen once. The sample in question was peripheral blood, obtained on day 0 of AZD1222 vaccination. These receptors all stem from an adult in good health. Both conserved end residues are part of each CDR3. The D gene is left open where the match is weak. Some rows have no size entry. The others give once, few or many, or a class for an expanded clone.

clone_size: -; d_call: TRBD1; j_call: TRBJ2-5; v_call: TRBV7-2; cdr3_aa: CASSVGQGIGSETQYF; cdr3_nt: TGTGCCAGCAGCGTGGGACAGGGGATTGGGTCAGAGACCCAGTACTTC
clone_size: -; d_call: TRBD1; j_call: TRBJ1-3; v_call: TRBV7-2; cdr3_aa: CASSLDGAGGRSGNTIYF; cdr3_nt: TGTGCCAGCAGCTTAGATGGGGCAGGGGGCCGCTCTGGAAACACCATATATTTT
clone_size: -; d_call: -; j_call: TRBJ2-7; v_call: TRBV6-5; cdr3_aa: CASSLQGLYEQYF; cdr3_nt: TGTGCCAGCAGTCTACAGGGCCTCTACGAGCAGTACTTC
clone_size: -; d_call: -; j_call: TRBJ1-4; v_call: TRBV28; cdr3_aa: CAWGREEKLFF; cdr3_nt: TGTGCCTGGGGAAGAGAAGAAAAACTGTTTTTT
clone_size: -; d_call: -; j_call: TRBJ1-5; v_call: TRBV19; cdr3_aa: CASSIGQHNQPQHF; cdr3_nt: TGTGCCAGTAGTATCGGACAGCACAATCAGCCCCAGCATTTT
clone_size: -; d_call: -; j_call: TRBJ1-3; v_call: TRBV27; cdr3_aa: CASSLNWGNGNTIYF; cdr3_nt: TGTGCCAGCAGTTTAAATTGGGGGAATGGAAACACCATATATTTT
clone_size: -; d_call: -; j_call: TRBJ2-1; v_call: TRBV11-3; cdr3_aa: CASSLAGLAHNEQFF; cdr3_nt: TGTGCCAGCAGCTTAGCGGGACTCGCACACAATGAGCAGTTCTTC
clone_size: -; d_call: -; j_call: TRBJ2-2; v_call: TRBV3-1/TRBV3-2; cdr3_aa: CASSRTLGGGELFF; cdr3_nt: TGTGCCAGCAGCCGGACTTTGGGAGGCGGGGAGCTGTTTTTT
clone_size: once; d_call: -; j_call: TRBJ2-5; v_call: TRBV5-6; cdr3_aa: CASSLVWDSETQYF; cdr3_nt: TGTGCCAGCAGCTTGGTGTGGGATTCGGAGACCCAGTACTTC
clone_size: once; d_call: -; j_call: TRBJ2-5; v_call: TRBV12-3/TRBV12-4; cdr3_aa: CASCIRAETQYF; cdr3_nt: TGTGCCAGCTGTATCAGAGCGGAGACCCAGTACTTC
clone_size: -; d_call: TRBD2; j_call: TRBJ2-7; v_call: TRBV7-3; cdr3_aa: CASSSGTVGEQYF; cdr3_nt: TGTGCCAGCAGCAGCGGGACGGTCGGCGAGCAGTACTTC
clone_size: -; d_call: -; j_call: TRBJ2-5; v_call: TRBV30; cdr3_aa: CAWSGIAQETQYF; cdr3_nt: TGTGCCTGGAGTGGGATAGCCCAAGAGACCCAGTACTTC
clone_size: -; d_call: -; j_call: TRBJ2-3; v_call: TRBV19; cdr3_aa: CASSISRAKPDTDTQYF; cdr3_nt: TGTGCCAGTAGTATCAGCCGGGCCAAACCGGACACAGATACGCAGTATTTT
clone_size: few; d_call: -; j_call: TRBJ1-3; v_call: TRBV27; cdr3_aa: CASSIQASSGNTIYF; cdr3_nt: TGTGCCAGCTCCATCCAGGCCTCCTCTGGAAACACCATATATTTT
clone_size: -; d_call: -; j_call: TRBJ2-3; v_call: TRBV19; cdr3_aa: CASSTMSGGQDTQYF; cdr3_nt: TGTGCCAGTAGTACTATGTCTGGGGGCCAAGATACGCAGTATTTT
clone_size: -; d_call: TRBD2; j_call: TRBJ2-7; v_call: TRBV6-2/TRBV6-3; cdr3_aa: CASSYDPELAGGYEQYF; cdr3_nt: TGTGCCAGCAGTTACGACCCCGAGCTAGCGGGAGGTTACGAGCAGTACTTC
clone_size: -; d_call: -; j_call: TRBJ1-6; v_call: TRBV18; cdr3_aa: CASSSGDSPLHF; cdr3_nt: TGTGCCAGCTCATCCGGAGATTCACCCCTCCACTTT
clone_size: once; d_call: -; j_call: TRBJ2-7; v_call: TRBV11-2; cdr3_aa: CASSLTPRQTYEQYF; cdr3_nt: TGTGCCAGCAGCTTAACTCCTCGACAGACCTACGAGCAGTACTTC
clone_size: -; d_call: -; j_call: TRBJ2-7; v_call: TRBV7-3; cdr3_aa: CASSSLDFVTYEQYF; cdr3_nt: TGTGCCAGCAGCTCCTTGGATTTCGTGACCTACGAGCAGTACTTC
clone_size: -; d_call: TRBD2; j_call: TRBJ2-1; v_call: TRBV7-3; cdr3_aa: CASSLRTSGGAREQFF; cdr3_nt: TGTGCCAGCAGCTTACGTACTAGCGGGGGGGCCCGGGAGCAGTTCTTC
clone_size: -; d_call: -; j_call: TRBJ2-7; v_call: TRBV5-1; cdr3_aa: CASSLVVSGEQYF; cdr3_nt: TGCGCCAGCAGCTTGGTGGTATCCGGGGAGCAGTACTTC